The present entry profiles one T cell receptor (beta chain) with its context. The data originate from a study of blood T cell repertoires in COVID-19. Study-wide background: Material from acute and convalescent COVID-19 was sourced from the United States, Italy and Spain. PBMCs, B-cell-depleted T cells, or T cells were the source of the cDNA or gDNA that made up the material.

Original analysis: Researchers report that nucleated cell counts were estimated from reference gene primer amplification. Repertoires were generated with immunoSEQ multiplex PCR, while TCRdb's copy carries only in-frame clones and drops some. D and trimming come from the DNA, and the V and J calls and clone size come from that table. The sample shows about 150,000 clones, around 79% of them seen only once. The source is a man older than 75 with acute or convalescent COVID-19. The sequenced sample was peripheral blood.

The chain's CDR3 is CASSPTTGLDGYTF. The CDR3 region has the DNA TGCGCCAGCAGCCCGACGACAGGGCTCGATGGCTACACCTTC. The chain has TRBV5-1 and TRBJ1-2; 7 positions match TRBD1. The CDR3 length is 14 residues. The V gene end was trimmed by 4 bases and the J gene end by 6 bases; junction bases not matched to a gene: 9. Germline V gene lookup returns CDR1 SGHRS and CDR2 YFSETQ. The variable domain in full, with the rest retrieved from reference TRBV5-1 and TRBJ1-2, is KAGVTQTPRYLIKTRGQQVTLSCSPISGHRSVSWYQQTPGQGLQFLFEYFSETQRNKGNFPGRFSGRQFSNSRSEMNVSTLELGDSALYLCASSPTTGLDGYTFGSGTRLTVV.